The T cell receptor (beta chain) under discussion was sequenced for a study of shared clonotypes between healthy human individuals. As defined, naive CD8 cells were CD45RO-negative and positively selected for CCR7, with terminally differentiated effector memory CD45RA+ cells excluded. Here immunoSEQ multiplex PCR was the method, and the copy in TCRdb shows in-frame clones only, minus some. The data contain some 580,000 clones, roughly 98% of them seen just once; the ten biggest clones take up 0.25% to 0.35%. Germline lookup yields CDR1 SGHAT and CDR2 FQNNGV. Deletions cut 5 bases from V and 6 bases from J, with 11 bases between. The CDR3 is made up of 13 amino acids.

The sample comprised naive CD8+ T cells sorted from blood. The receptor comes from a man younger than 45 in good health. V is TRBV11-2 and J is TRBJ2-1; D is unresolved. Here the CDR3 DNA reads TGTGCCAGCAGCCTCAAGGGCCTCAATGAGCAGTTCTTC. It codes for CASSLKGLNEQFF.